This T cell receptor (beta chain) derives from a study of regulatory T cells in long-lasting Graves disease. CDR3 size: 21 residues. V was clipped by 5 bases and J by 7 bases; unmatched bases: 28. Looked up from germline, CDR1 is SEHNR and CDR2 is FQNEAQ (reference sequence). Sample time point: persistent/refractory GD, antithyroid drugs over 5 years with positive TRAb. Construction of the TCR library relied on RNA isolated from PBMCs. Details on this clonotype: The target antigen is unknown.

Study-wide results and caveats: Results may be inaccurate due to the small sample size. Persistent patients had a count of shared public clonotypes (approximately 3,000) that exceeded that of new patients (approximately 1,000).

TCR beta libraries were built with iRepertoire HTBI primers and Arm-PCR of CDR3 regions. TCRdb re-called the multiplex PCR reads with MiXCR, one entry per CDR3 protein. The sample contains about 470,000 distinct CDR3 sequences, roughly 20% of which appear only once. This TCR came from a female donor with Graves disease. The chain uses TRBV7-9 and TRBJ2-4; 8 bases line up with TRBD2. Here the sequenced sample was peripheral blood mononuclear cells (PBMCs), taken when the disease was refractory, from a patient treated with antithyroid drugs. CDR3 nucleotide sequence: TGTGCCAGCAGCGGGTATCATCAGGGGACTACTAGCGGTGACGGGTGGAACATTCAGTACTTC. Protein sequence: CASSGYHQGTTSGDGWNIQYF.